The rows below give T cell receptor beta chains drawn from one sample of a study of tumor and adjacent non-tumor tissue in lung cancer. Using its own MiXCR run on the multiplex PCR reads, TCRdb lists one record per CDR3 protein. The sample records over 40,000 distinct CDR3 sequences, more than 60% being singletons. Sequencing used distant non-tumor lung tissue. The receptors shown here come from a woman in her 40s with non-small cell lung cancer. The CDR3 runs from the conserved cysteine through the conserved F or W. Each record gives: J gene, V gene, D gene, clone size, CDR3 DNA, CDR3 protein. D genes are given only for firm matches. Size tells how often a clone was seen (once, few, many) or the class of an expanded clone, and some rows leave it out.

J gene: TRBJ2-3; V gene: TRBV4-1; D gene: -; clone size: -; CDR3 DNA: TGCGCCAGCAGCCAAGAGGGGAGAACAGATACGCAGTATTTT; CDR3 protein: CASSQEGRTDTQYF
J gene: TRBJ2-1; V gene: TRBV11-3; D gene: -; clone size: -; CDR3 DNA: TGTGCCAGTAGTTGGGGGGTCCTTTACAATGAGCAGTTCTTC; CDR3 protein: CASSWGVLYNEQFF
J gene: TRBJ2-2; V gene: TRBV12-3/TRBV12-4; D gene: -; clone size: -; CDR3 DNA: TGTGCCAGCGGCCGCCAGAGCACCGGGGAGTTGTTTTTT; CDR3 protein: CASGRQSTGELFF
J gene: TRBJ2-3; V gene: TRBV11-3; D gene: -; clone size: -; CDR3 DNA: TGTGCAAGCAGCTTAGATCTGGCGGGCCCCACAGATATGCAGTATTTT; CDR3 protein: CASSLDLAGPTDMQYF
J gene: TRBJ2-1; V gene: TRBV5-1; D gene: TRBD2; clone size: -; CDR3 DNA: TGCGCTAGCAGCTTAACGGGAGGGCCCTCGAATGAGCAGTTGTTC; CDR3 protein: CASSLTGGPSNEQLF
J gene: TRBJ1-1; V gene: TRBV6-5; D gene: -; clone size: -; CDR3 DNA: TGTACCAGCAAATTCCCAGGAGGCCCGGGGGCTGAAGCTTTCTTT; CDR3 protein: CTSKFPGGPGAEAFF
J gene: TRBJ1-2; V gene: TRBV4-1; D gene: -; clone size: many; CDR3 DNA: TGCGCCAGCAGCCAAACCATCAACAGGGCTCCCTATGGCTACACCTTC; CDR3 protein: CASSQTINRAPYGYTF
J gene: TRBJ2-7; V gene: TRBV20-1; D gene: -; clone size: once; CDR3 DNA: TGCGGAGCGGGCAGACAGAGCCACGAGCAGTACTTC; CDR3 protein: CGAGRQSHEQYF
J gene: TRBJ1-1; V gene: TRBV4-1; D gene: -; clone size: -; CDR3 DNA: TGCGCCATCAGCCAAGTATTGAGATTCCCGGGCACTGAAGCTTTCTTT; CDR3 protein: CAISQVLRFPGTEAFF
J gene: TRBJ1-5; V gene: TRBV6-6; D gene: -; clone size: -; CDR3 DNA: TGTGCCAGCAGTTCCACCCACGGCGGAGAGGGGAATCAGCCCCAGCATTTT; CDR3 protein: CASSSTHGGEGNQPQHF
J gene: TRBJ2-1; V gene: TRBV11-2; D gene: -; clone size: -; CDR3 DNA: TGTGCCAGCAGCTGGACTAACGGAGACAATGAGCGGTTCTTC; CDR3 protein: CASSWTNGDNERFF
J gene: TRBJ2-7; V gene: TRBV4-1; D gene: -; clone size: many; CDR3 DNA: TGCGCCAGCAGCCAAGCTGGGGGAAGGGCCGAGCAGTACTTC; CDR3 protein: CASSQAGGRAEQYF
J gene: TRBJ1-1; V gene: TRBV10-3; D gene: -; clone size: -; CDR3 DNA: TGTGCCATCAGTGAGCCCCTCCGGGAGTCTCAAGCTTTCTTT; CDR3 protein: CAISEPLRESQAFF
J gene: TRBJ2-7; V gene: TRBV29-1; D gene: -; clone size: many; CDR3 DNA: TGCAGCGTTGAAGAGGGAAGGAAAGGACCGTCCTACGAGCAGTACTTC; CDR3 protein: CSVEEGRKGPSYEQYF
J gene: TRBJ2-3; V gene: TRBV6-5; D gene: -; clone size: -; CDR3 DNA: TGTGCCAGCAGCCCTCCCCAGGGCGCGGACACAGATACGGAGTATTTT; CDR3 protein: CASSPPQGADTDTEYF
J gene: TRBJ1-2; V gene: TRBV19; D gene: -; clone size: -; CDR3 DNA: TGTGCCAGTAGTACCCCCGGAGGGTATGACTACACCTTC; CDR3 protein: CASSTPGGYDYTF
J gene: TRBJ2-2; V gene: TRBV5-1; D gene: TRBD2; clone size: -; CDR3 DNA: TGCGCCAGCAGCTTGGTTATTACTAGCGGGGCGAACACCGGGGAGCTGTTTTTT; CDR3 protein: CASSLVITSGANTGELFF
J gene: TRBJ2-3; V gene: TRBV29-1; D gene: -; clone size: -; CDR3 DNA: TGCAGCGGGATCCGCACAAATACGCAGTATTTT; CDR3 protein: CSGIRTNTQYF
J gene: TRBJ2-1; V gene: TRBV5-1; D gene: -; clone size: -; CDR3 DNA: TGCGCCAGCAGCTGGGGAACCGGAGTTGCCAATGAGCAGTTCTTC; CDR3 protein: CASSWGTGVANEQFF
J gene: TRBJ2-3; V gene: TRBV5-6; D gene: -; clone size: -; CDR3 DNA: TGTGTCAGCAGCTTAGGTATCCTTATCACAGATACGCAGTATTTT; CDR3 protein: CVSSLGILITDTQYF